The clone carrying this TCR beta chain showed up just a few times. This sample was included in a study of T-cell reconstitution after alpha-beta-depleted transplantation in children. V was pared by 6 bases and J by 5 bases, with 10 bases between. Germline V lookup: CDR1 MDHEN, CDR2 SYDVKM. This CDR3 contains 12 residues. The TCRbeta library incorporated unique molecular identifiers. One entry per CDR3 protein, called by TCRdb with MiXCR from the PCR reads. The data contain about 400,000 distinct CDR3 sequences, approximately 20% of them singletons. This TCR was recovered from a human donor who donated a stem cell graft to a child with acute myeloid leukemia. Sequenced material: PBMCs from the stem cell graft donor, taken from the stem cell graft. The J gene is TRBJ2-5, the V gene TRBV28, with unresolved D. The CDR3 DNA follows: TGTGCCAGCAGCGAAGTTTATGAGACCCAGTACTTC. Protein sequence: CASSEVYETQYF. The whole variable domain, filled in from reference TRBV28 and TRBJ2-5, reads DVKVTQSSRYLVKRTGEKVFLECVQDMDHENMFWYRQDPGLGLRLIYFSYDVKMKEKGDIPEGYSVSREKKERFSLILESASTNQTSMYLCASSEVYETQYFGPGTRLLVL.